This is a list of T cell receptor beta chains from one sample in a study of identical twins. Each CDR3 protein is one row after TCRdb ran MiXCR on the 5' RACE reads. The table includes 1.5 million to 2 million distinct CDR3 sequences, around a third detected once. The sample taken for sequencing was cord blood. These receptors were obtained from a newborn girl in good health. The CDR3 runs from the conserved cysteine through the conserved F or W. A D gene is named only where the DNA matches it firmly. Rows may omit the clone size; those that give it use once, few, many or a size class.

>NA|17|TRBJ2-7|NA|TRBV21-1
CASSFRDRVGSYNEQYF
TGTGCCAGCAGCTTCCGGGACAGGGTTGGCTCCTACAATGAGCAGTACTTC
>NA|13|TRBJ2-7|NA|TRBV6-5
CASSYSYTYEQYF
TGTGCCAGCAGTTACTCGTACACTTACGAGCAGTACTTC
>NA|13|TRBJ2-7|TRBD2|TRBV5-1
CASRPSGGHEQYF
TGCGCCAGCAGGCCTAGCGGGGGGCACGAGCAGTACTTC
>NA|14|TRBJ1-2|TRBD1|TRBV7-9
CASSFGTGERGYTF
TGTGCCAGCAGCTTTGGGACAGGGGAGAGGGGCTACACCTTC
>NA|14|TRBJ1-1|NA|TRBV12-3/TRBV12-4
CASSLHRMNTEAFF
TGTGCCAGCAGTTTACACAGAATGAACACTGAAGCTTTCTTT
>many|14|TRBJ2-1|NA|TRBV5-1
CASSLTRTYNEQFF
TGCGCCAGCAGCTTGACGCGGACATACAATGAGCAGTTCTTC
>NA|15|TRBJ1-2|NA|TRBV6-5
CASSSGQSLNYDYTF
TGTGCCAGCAGCTCCGGACAGAGTCTTAACTATGACTACACCTTC
>many|16|TRBJ2-1|TRBD2|TRBV3-1
CASSQVAGGPYNEQFF
TGTGCCAGCAGCCAAGTAGCGGGGGGCCCCTACAATGAGCAGTTCTTC
>NA|16|TRBJ1-5|NA|TRBV20-1
CSAYRTQSYSNQPQHF
TGCAGTGCCTACAGGACCCAATCTTATAGCAATCAGCCCCAGCATTTT
>many|14|TRBJ2-3|NA|TRBV4-2
CASSQATVKDTQYF
TGTGCCAGCAGCCAAGCCACAGTGAAAGATACGCAGTATTTT
>NA|15|TRBJ2-1|TRBD2|TRBV12-3/TRBV12-4
CASTHSGTSGNEQFF
TGTGCCAGCACCCACTCCGGGACTAGCGGGAATGAGCAGTTCTTC
>once|18|TRBJ2-2|NA|TRBV12-3/TRBV12-4
CASSPLQDLPHNTGELFF
TGTGCCAGCAGTCCGTTACAAGACCTACCTCATAACACCGGGGAGCTGTTTTTT
>NA|14|TRBJ2-1|NA|TRBV20-1
CSVITGTSYNEQLF
TGCAGTGTTATTACCGGGACTTCCTACAATGAGCAGTTGTTC
>NA|15|TRBJ2-7|NA|TRBV6-2/TRBV6-3
CASSYPGPSNYEQYF
TGTGCCAGCAGTTACCCCGGGCCTTCTAACTACGAGCAGTACTTC
>NA|15|TRBJ1-5|NA|TRBV7-2
CASSPSWSREQPQHF
TGTGCCAGCAGCCCGTCATGGTCCAGGGAACAGCCCCAGCATTTT
>few|14|TRBJ2-7|TRBD1|TRBV20-1
CSARPGQTSYEQYF
TGCAGTGCTAGACCGGGACAGACATCCTACGAGCAGTACTTC